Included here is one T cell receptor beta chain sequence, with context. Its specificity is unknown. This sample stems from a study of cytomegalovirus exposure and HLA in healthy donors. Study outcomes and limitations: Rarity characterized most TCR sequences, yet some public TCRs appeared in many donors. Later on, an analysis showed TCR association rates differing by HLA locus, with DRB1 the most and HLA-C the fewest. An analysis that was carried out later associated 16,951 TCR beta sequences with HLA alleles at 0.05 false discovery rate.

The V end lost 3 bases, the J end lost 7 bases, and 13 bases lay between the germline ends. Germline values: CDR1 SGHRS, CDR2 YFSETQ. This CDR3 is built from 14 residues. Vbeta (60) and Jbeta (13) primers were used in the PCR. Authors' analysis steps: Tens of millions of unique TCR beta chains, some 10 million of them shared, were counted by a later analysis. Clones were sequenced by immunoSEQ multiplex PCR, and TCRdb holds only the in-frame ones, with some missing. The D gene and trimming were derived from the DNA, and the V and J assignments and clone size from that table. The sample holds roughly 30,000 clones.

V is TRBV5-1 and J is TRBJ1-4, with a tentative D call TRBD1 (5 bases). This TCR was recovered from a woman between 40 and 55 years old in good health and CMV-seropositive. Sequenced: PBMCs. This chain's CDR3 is CASSSGREVEKLFF. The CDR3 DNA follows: TGCGCCAGCAGCTCCGGCAGGGAGGTTGAAAAACTGTTTTTT.